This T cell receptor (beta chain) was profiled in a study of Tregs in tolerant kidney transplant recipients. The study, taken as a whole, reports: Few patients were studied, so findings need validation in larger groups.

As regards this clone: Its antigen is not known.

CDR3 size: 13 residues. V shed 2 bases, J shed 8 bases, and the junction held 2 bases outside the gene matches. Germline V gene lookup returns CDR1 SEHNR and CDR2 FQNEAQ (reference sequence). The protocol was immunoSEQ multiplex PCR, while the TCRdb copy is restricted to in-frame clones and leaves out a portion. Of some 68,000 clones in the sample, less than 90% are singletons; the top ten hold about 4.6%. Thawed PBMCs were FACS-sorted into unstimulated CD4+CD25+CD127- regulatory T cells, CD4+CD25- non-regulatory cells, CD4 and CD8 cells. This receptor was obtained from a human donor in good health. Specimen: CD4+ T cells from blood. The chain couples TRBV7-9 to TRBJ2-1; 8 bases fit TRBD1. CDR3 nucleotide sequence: TGTGCCAGCAGCTTACAGGGGGCGGATGAGCAGTTCTTC. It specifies CASSLQGADEQFF. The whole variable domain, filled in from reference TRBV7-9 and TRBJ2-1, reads DTGVSQNPRHKITKRGQNVTFRCDPISEHNRLYWYRQTLGQGPEFLTYFQNEAQLEKSRLLSDRFSAERPKGSFSTLEIQRTEQGDSAMYLCASSLQGADEQFFGPGTRLTVL.